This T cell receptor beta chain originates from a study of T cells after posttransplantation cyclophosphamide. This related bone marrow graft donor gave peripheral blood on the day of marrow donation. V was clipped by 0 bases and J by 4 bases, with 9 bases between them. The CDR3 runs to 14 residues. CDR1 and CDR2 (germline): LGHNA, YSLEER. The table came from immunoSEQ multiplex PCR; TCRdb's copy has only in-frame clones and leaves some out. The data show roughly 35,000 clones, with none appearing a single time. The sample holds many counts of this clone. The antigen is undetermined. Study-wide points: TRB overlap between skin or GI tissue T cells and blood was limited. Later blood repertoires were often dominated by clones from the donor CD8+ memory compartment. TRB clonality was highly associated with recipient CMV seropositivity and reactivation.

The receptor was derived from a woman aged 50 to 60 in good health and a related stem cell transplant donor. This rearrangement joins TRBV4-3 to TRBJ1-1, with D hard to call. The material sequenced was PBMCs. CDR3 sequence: CASSQDLVRTEAFF. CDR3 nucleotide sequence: TGCGCCAGCAGCCAAGACCTAGTTCGCACTGAAGCTTTCTTT.